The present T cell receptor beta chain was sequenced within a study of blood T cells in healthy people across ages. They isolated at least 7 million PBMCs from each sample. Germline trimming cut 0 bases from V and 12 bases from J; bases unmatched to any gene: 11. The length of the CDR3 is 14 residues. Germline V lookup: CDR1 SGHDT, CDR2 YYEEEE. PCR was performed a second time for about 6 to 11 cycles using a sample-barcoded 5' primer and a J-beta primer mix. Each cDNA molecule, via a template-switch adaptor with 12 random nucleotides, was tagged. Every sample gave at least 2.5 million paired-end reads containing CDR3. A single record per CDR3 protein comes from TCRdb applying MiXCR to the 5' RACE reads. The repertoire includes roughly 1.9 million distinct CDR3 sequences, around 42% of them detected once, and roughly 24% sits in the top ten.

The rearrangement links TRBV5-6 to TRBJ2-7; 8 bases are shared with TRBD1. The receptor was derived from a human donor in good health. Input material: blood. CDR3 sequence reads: CASSLVDRDEVRYF. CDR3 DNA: TGTGCCAGCAGCTTGGTGGACAGGGATGAAGTGAGGTACTTC. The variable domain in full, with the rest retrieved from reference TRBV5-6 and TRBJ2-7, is DAGVTQSPTHLIKTRGQQVTLRCSPKSGHDTVSWYQQALGQGPQFIFQYYEEEERQRGNFPDRFSGHQFPNYSSELNVNALLLGDSALYLCASSLVDRDEVRYFGPGTRLTVT.